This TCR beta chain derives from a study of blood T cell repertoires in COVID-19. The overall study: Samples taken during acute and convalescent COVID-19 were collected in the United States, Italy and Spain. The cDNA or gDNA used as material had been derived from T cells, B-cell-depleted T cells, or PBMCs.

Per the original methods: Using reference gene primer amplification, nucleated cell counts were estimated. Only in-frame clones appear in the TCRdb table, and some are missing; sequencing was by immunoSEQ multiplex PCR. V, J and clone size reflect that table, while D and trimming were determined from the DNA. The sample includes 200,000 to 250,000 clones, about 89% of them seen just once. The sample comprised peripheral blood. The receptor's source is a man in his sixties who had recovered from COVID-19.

The CDR3 region has the DNA TGTGCCAGCAGTTTACGGGGTCATGGGTTGACAGATACGCAGTATTTT. The encoded protein is CASSLRGHGLTDTQYF. The chain carries TRBV28 and TRBJ2-3; D might be TRBD2 (5 bases). The germline V and J ends were trimmed by 2 bases and 3 bases, with 15 bases remaining between them. CDR1 is MDHEN, CDR2 SYDVKM, per germline. The CDR3 loop spans 16 amino acids. Full variable domain (missing parts from reference TRBV28 and TRBJ2-3): DVKVTQSSRYLVKRTGEKVFLECVQDMDHENMFWYRQDPGLGLRLIYFSYDVKMKEKGDIPEGYSVSREKKERFSLILESASTNQTSMYLCASSLRGHGLTDTQYFGPGTRLTVL.